This record looks at one TCR beta chain sequence and its context. The antigen remains unidentified. The sample belongs to a study of response to subunit inactivated influenza vaccine. Study-wide findings and caveats: With each seasonal influenza vaccination, the authors suggested, few new T cells are recruited.

Germline V CDR1 and CDR2: LNHDA, SQIVND (reference sequence). V lost 1 base and J lost 6; bases outside the gene matches: 3. This CDR3 has 15 amino acids. From the RT-PCR reads, TCRdb called clonotypes with MiXCR, one entry per CDR3 protein. This repertoire shows about 780,000 distinct CDR3 sequences, around 18% found once; its top ten account for about a tenth. The TCR originated in a man in his forties or fifties who received an inactivated influenza vaccine. The J gene is TRBJ1-5, the V gene TRBV19; TRBD1 matches 10 bases. Sequencing used PBMCs from blood, obtained 4 to 6 days after vaccination. CDR3 DNA sequence: TGTGCCAGTAGTATAGGGGGACAGGGGATTCAGCCCCAGCATTTT. Protein: CASSIGGQGIQPQHF. Complete variable domain (other parts from reference TRBV19 and TRBJ1-5): DGGITQSPKYLFRKEGQNVTLSCEQNLNHDAMYWYRQDPGQGLRLIYYSQIVNDFQKGDIAEGYSVSREKKESFPLTVTSAQKNPTAFYLCASSIGGQGIQPQHFGDGTRLSIL.